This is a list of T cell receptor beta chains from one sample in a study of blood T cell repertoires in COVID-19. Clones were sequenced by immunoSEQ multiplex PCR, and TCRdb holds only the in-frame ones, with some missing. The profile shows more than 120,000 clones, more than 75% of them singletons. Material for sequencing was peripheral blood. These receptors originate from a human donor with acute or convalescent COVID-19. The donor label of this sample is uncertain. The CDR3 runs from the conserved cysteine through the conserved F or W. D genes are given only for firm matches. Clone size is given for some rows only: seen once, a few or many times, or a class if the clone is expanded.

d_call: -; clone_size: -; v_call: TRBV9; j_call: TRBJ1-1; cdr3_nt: TGTGCCAGCAGCGTTGCGGGGGCCGGCCAGGGCACTGAAGCTTTCTTT; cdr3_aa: CASSVAGAGQGTEAFF
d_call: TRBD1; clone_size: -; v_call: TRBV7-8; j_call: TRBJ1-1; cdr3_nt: TGTGCCAGCACCCGCCAGGGACAGGGGCGAGGAGCTTTCTTT; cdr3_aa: CASTRQGQGRGAFF
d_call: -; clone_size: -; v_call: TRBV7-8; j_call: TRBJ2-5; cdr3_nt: TGTGCCAGCAGCTTTGGGCGGGACCAAGAGACCCAGTACTTC; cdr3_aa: CASSFGRDQETQYF
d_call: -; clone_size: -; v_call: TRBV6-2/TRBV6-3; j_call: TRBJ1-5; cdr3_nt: TGTGCCAGCAGCCCATGGAGGGGTGGTGACAATCAGCCCCAGCATTTT; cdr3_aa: CASSPWRGGDNQPQHF
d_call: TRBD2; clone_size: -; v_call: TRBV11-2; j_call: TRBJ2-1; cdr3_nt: TGTGCCAGCAGCTTAGACGGCCTAGCGGGGGCCCGAAAGGGGAATGAGCAGTTCTTC; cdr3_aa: CASSLDGLAGARKGNEQFF
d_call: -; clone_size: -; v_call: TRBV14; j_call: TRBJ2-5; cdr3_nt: TGTGCCAGCAGCCAAAGCGAGACCCAGTACTTC; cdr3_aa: CASSQSETQYF
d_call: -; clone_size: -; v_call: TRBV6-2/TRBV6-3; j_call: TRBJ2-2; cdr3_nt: TGTGCCAGCAGTTCGCTGTCCGGGAACCACCCCGGGGAGCTGTTTTTT; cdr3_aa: CASSSLSGNHPGELFF
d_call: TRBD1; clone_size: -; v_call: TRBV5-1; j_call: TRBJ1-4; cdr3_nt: TGCGCCAGCAGAGCCACAGGGGCCAATAATGAAAAACTGTTTTTT; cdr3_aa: CASRATGANNEKLFF
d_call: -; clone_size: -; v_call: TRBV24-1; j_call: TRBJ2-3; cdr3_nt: TGTGCCACCAGTGAGGGCGGGCTTATTACAGATACGCAGTATTTT; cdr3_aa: CATSEGGLITDTQYF
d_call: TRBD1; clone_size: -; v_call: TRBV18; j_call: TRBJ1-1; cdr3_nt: TGTGCCAGCTTCCCGTGGACAGGGGGCAGTGAAGACACTGAAGCTTTCTTT; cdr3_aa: CASFPWTGGSEDTEAFF
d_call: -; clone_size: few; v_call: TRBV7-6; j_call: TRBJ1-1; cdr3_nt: TGTGCCAGCAGCTTAGAAAGCAGGGGCATCAGCACTGAAGCTTTCTTT; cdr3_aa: CASSLESRGISTEAFF
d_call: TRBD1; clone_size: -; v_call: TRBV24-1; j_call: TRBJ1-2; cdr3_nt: TGTGCCACCAGTGACTTTGGGACAGGGGAATATGGCTACACCTTC; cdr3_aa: CATSDFGTGEYGYTF
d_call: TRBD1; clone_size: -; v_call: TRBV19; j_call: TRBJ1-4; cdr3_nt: TGTGCCAGTAGTTCCGGGACAGGGGGGAAACTGTTTTTT; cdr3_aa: CASSSGTGGKLFF
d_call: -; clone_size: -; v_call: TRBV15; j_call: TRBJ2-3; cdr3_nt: TGTGCCACCAGCAGTCAGAGGGCCGGTGGAGATACGCAGTATTTT; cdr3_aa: CATSSQRAGGDTQYF
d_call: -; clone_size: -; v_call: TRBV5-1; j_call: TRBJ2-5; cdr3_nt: TGCGCCAGCAGGTCGGGGGGCAGGGTCTCGTACCAAGAGACCCAGTACTTC; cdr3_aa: CASRSGGRVSYQETQYF
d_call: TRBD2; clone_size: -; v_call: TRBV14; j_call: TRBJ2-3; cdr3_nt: TGTGCCAGCAGGGCTAGCGGGAGAGGGCCAGATACGCAGTATTTT; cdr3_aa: CASRASGRGPDTQYF
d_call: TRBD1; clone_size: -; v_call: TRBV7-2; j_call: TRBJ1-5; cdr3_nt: TGTGCCAGCAGCACCGAGACAGGGAAAACCAATCAGCCCCAGCATTTT; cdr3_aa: CASSTETGKTNQPQHF
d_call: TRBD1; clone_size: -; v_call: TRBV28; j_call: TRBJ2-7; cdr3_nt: TGTGCCAGCAGAACCCAGGGGGACCCCTACGAGCAGTACTTC; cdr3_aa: CASRTQGDPYEQYF
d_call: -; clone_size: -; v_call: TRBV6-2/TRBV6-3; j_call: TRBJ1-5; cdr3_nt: TGTGCCAGCAGCCACGGGGGGTTAGGCAATCAGCCCCAGCATTTT; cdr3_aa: CASSHGGLGNQPQHF
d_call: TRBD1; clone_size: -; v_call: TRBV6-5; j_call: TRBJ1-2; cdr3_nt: TGTGCCAGCAGTAATTCAAGACAGGGGGATGGCTACACCTTC; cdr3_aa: CASSNSRQGDGYTF
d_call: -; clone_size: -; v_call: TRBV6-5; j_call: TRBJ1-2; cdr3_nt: TGTGCCAGCAGTTCCCACTTGGGGGGCTATGGCTACACCTTC; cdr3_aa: CASSSHLGGYGYTF
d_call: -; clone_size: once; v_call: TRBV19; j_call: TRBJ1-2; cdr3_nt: TGTGCCAGTAGTACAGACATCAACCGGTATGGCTACACCTTC; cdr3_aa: CASSTDINRYGYTF
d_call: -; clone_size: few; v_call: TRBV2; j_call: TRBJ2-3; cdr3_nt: TGTGCCAGCAGGGAAAAGACTAGTCCAGATACGCAGTATTTT; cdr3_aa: CASREKTSPDTQYF